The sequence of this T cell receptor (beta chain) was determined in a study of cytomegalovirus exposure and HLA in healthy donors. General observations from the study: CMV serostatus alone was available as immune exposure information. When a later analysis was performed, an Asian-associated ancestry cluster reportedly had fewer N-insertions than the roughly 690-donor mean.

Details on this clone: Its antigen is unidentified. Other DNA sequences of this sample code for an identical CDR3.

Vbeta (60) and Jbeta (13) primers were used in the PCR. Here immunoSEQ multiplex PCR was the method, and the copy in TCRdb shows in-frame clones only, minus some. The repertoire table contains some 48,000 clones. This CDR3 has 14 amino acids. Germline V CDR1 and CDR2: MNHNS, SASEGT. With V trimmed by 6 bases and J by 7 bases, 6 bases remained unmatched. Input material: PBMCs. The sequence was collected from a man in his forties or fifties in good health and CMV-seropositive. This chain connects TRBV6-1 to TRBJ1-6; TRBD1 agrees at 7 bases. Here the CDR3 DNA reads TGTGCCAGCAGATCCGGGACAGAAAATTCACCCCTCCACTTT. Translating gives CASRSGTENSPLHF.